This passage covers 5 T cell receptor beta chains from one sample sequenced in a study of blood T cell repertoires in COVID-19. Profiling relied on immunoSEQ multiplex PCR, and the TCRdb table lists in-frame clones only, not all of them. The data contain 200,000 to 250,000 clones, about 85% of them singletons. Specimen: peripheral blood. Receptor source: a woman aged 45-60 years with COVID-19, enrolled during active disease.

The count of this clone is one. The chain is built from TRBV11-2 and TRBJ1-1; D perhaps matches TRBD1 (5 bases). CDR3 length: 13 amino acids. Looked up from germline, CDR1 is SGHAT and CDR2 is FQNNGV. The V gene lost 5 bases and the J gene lost 5 bases, with 12 bases spanning the gap. The CDR3 here is CASSAGTRTEAFF. CDR3 DNA: TGTGCCAGCAGCGCGGGGACTCGGACTGAAGCTTTCTTT. Looking up the rest from reference TRBV11-2 and TRBJ1-1 gives the full variable domain: EAGVAQSPRYKIIEKRQSVAFWCNPISGHATLYWYQQILGQGPKLLIQFQNNGVVDDSQLPKDRFSAERLKGVDSTLKIQPAKLEDSAVYLCASSAGTRTEAFFGQGTRLTVV.

The genes are TRBV13 and TRBJ2-4; perhaps TRBD2 as D (6 bases). The CDR3 sequence is 14 residues long. V shed 2 bases and J shed 6 bases, with 11 bases lying between them. In germline, CDR1 is PRHDT, CDR2 FYEKMQ (reference sequence). CDR3 DNA sequence: TGTGCCAGCAGCTTATGGGGGGAAGCAAACATTCAGTACTTC. It translates to CASSLWGEANIQYF. Filled out from reference TRBV13 and TRBJ2-4, the complete variable domain reads AAGVIQSPRHLIKEKRETATLKCYPIPRHDTVYWYQQGPGQDPQFLISFYEKMQSDKGSIPDRFSAQQFSDYHSELNMSSLELGDSALYFCASSLWGEANIQYFGAGTRLSVL.

This clone was seen more than once but under ten times. The J gene is TRBJ2-7, the V gene TRBV28; tentatively, D is TRBD1 (6 bases). The germline V gene has CDR1 MDHEN and CDR2 SYDVKM. Trimming pared 7 bases from V and 7 bases from J, leaving 17 bases between. The CDR3 is made up of 13 amino acids. The CDR3 region has the DNA TGTGCCAGCACTTCCGGGACAACAGGGGAGCAGTACGTC. Encoded protein: CASTSGTTGEQYV.

The chain uses TRBV19 and TRBJ2-1, with 9 bases identical to TRBD2. Germline V gene sequence: CDR1 LNHDA, CDR2 SQIVND (reference sequence). The CDR3 runs 13 residues. Trimming at V came to 5 bases and at J to 9 bases, leaving 5 bases not matched to a gene. The CDR3 bases are TGTGCCAGTAGTGCGGGGGGGCCGGGTGAGCAGTTCTTC. It codes for CASSAGGPGEQFF.

The chain combines TRBV9 with TRBJ2-3; D call uncertain. This CDR3 is built from 15 residues. V was cut by 0 bases and J by 0 bases, with 8 bases left in between. The V gene's germline CDR1 is SGDLS and CDR2 YYNGEE. In DNA, the CDR3 is TGTGCCAGCAGCGTAGGGGTTAGCAGCACAGATACGCAGTATTTT. Translated: CASSVGVSSTDTQYF.